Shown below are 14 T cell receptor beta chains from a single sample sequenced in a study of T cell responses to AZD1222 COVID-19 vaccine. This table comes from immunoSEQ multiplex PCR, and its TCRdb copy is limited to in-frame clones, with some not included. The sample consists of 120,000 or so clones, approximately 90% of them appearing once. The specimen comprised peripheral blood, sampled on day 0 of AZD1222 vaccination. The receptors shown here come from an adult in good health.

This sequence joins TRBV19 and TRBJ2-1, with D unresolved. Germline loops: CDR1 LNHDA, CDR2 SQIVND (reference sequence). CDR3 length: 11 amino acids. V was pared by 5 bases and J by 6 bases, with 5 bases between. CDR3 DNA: TGTGCCAGTAGTCAGATCAATGAGCAGTTCTTC. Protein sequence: CASSQINEQFF.

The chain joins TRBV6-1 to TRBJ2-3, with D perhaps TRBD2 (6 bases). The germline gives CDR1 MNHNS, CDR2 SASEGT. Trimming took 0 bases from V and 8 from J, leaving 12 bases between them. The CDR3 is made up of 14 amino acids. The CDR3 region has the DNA TGTGCCAGCAGTGAAGCGGGGGGAGAGGGTACGCAGTATTTT. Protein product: CASSEAGGEGTQYF.

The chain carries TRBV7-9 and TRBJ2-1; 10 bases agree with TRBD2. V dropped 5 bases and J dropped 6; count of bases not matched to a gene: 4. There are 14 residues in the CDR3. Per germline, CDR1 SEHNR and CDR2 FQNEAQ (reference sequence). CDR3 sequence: CASSTAGGLNEQFF. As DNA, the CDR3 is TGTGCCAGCAGCACAGCGGGGGGGCTCAATGAGCAGTTCTTC.

CDR3 nucleotide sequence: TGTGCCAGCAAACCCCAGGAGGGGAGCTTCAATCAGCCCCAGCATTTT. This translates into CASKPQEGSFNQPQHF. J is TRBJ1-5 and V is TRBV27; D is possibly TRBD1 (5 bases). Looked up from germline, CDR1 is MNHEY and CDR2 is SMNVEV (reference sequence). The CDR3 is 16 residues long. Trimming cost V 7 bases and J 3 bases, with 19 bases left between them.

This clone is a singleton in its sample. The CDR3: CASSFRPSRDTQYF. DNA for the CDR3: TGTGCCAGCAGTTTTCGGCCTAGTAGGGATACGCAGTATTTT. This chain uses TRBV27 with TRBJ2-3; unclear D gene. V was clipped by 3 bases and J by 6 bases, with 13 bases between them. This CDR3 contains 14 residues. Germline CDR1 is MNHEY and CDR2 is SMNVEV (reference sequence).

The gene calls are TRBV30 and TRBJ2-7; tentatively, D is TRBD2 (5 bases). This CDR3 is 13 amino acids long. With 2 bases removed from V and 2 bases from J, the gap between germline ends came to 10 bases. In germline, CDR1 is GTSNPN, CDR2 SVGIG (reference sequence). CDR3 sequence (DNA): TGTGCCTGGAGTAGGACGGGGACCTACGAGCAGTACTTC. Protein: CAWSRTGTYEQYF.

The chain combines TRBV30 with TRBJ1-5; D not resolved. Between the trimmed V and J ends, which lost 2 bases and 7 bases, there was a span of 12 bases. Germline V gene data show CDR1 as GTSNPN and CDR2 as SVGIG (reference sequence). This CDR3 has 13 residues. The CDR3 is CAWSKGISQPQHF. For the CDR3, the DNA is TGTGCCTGGAGTAAAGGGATCTCGCAGCCCCAGCATTTT.

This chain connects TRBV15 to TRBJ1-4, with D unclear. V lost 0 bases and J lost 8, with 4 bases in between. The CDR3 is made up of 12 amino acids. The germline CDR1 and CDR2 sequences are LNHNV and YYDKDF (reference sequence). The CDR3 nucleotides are TGTGCCACCAGCAGAGAGGGGGAAAAACTGTTTTTT. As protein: CATSREGEKLFF.

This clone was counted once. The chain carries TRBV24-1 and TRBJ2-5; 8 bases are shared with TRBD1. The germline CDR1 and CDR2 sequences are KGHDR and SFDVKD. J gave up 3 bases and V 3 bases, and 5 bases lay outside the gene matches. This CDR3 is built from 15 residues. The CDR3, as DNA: TGTGCCACCAGTGATGCCGGGACAGGAGAAGAGACCCAGTACTTC. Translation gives CATSDAGTGEETQYF.

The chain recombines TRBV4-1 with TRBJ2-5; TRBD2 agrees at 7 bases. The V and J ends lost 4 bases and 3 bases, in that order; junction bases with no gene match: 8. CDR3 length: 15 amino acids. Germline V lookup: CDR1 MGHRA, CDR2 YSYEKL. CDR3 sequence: CASSPIVGGEETQYF. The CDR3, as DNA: TGCGCCAGCAGCCCGATCGTTGGGGGGGAAGAGACCCAGTACTTC.

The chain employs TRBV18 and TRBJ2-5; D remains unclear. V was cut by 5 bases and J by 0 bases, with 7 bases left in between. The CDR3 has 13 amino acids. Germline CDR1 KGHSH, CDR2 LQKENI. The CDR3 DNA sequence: TGTGCCAGCTCAGGGCAGGACCAAGAGACCCAGTACTTC. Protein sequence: CASSGQDQETQYF.

The CDR3 DNA is TGTGCCACCAGTGTCACGGGGGCGAGCTCCTACAATGAGCAGTTCTTC. Translating it yields CATSVTGASSYNEQFF. The chain combines TRBV24-1 with TRBJ2-1; D tentatively reads TRBD1 or TRBD2 (6 bases each). Trimming cost V 5 bases and J 0 bases, with 13 bases left between them. The germline gives CDR1 KGHDR, CDR2 SFDVKD. This CDR3 is built from 16 residues.

The CDR3 coding sequence is TGTGCCAGCAGCTTAGCGGGGGGATTGTACGAGCAGTACTTC. This sequence encodes CASSLAGGLYEQYF. This chain links TRBV7-2 with TRBJ2-7; D is possibly TRBD2 (6 bases). The germline V and J ends were trimmed by 0 bases and 4 bases, with 10 bases remaining between them. CDR3 length: 14 amino acids. Looked up from germline, CDR1 is SGHTA and CDR2 is FQGNSA.

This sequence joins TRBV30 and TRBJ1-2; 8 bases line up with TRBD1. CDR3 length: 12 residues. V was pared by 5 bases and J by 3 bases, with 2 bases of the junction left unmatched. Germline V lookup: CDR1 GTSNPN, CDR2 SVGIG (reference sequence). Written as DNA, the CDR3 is TGTGCCTGGGACAGGGGCGACTATGGCTACACCTTC. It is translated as CAWDRGDYGYTF.